Detailed here is one T cell receptor (beta chain). The antigen remains undetermined. The data were obtained in a study of cytomegalovirus exposure and HLA in healthy donors. Study details: Around 86 million unique TCRs, all from HLA-typed donors, were included in an early release of the data. General study findings and limits: In a later analysis, CMV-associated beta chains were mostly HLA-associated, it appeared. Excluded were some V segments that proved indistinguishable, including TRBV6-2 and TRBV6-3.

There are 13 residues in the CDR3. Trimming left V 4 bases short and J 3 bases short, with 11 bases between. Germline V gene sequence: CDR1 SGHRS, CDR2 YFSETQ. It was with 60 Vbeta and 13 Jbeta primers that the PCR ran. Original methodology: It was a later analysis that counted about 80 million unique TCR beta chains, of which about 10 million were shared. Using immunoSEQ multiplex PCR, the repertoire was profiled, and TCRdb retains in-frame clones only, with some absent. V, J and clone size were drawn from that table, and D and trimming were deduced from the DNA. The sample's table shows about 54,000 clones.

The material sequenced was PBMCs. The J gene is TRBJ2-7, the V gene TRBV5-1; unclear D gene. The origin of this receptor is a woman in her thirties or forties in good health and CMV-seronegative. CDR3 nucleotide sequence: TGCGCCAGCAGCCCCCCCGGAGTCTACGAGCAGTACTTC. This translates into CASSPPGVYEQYF. The entire variable domain, with the rest obtained from reference TRBV5-1 and TRBJ2-7, is as follows: KAGVTQTPRYLIKTRGQQVTLSCSPISGHRSVSWYQQTPGQGLQFLFEYFSETQRNKGNFPGRFSGRQFSNSRSEMNVSTLELGDSALYLCASSPPGVYEQYFGPGTRLTVT.